This is a list of T cell receptor beta chains from one sample in a study of T-cell reconstitution after alpha-beta-depleted transplantation in children. From the PCR reads, TCRdb called clonotypes with MiXCR, one entry per CDR3 protein. The table lists about 540,000 distinct CDR3 sequences, 20% to 30% of them singletons. This specimen was PBMCs, taken before TCRalphabeta/CD19-depleted stem cell transplant. These receptor sequences come from a boy in the first two years of life with Wiskott-Aldrich syndrome, due to receive a stem cell transplant. CDR3s include the opening cysteine and the closing phenylalanine or tryptophan. Fields, in order: D gene, J gene, clone size, V gene, CDR3 DNA, CDR3 protein. The D gene is left open where the match is weak. Where a row states a size, it is once, few, many or the class of an expanded clone; other rows omit it.

D: NA
J: TRBJ2-5
size: many
V: TRBV5-1
DNA: TGCGCCAGCAGCCGAACCAGGGAAGAGACCCAGTACTTC
CDR3: CASSRTREETQYF

D: NA
J: TRBJ2-7
size: NA
V: TRBV20-1
DNA: TGCAGTGCTAGCCCAGCAGCAAGATCCTACGAGCAGTACTTC
CDR3: CSASPAARSYEQYF

D: NA
J: TRBJ2-1
size: few
V: TRBV5-1
DNA: TGCGCCAGCAGCTTGTCTCTGACTAGTAAAGGTGAGCAGTTCTTC
CDR3: CASSLSLTSKGEQFF

D: NA
J: TRBJ1-5
size: few
V: TRBV5-5
DNA: TGTGCCAGCAGCTTAAGACTGAATAGCAATCAGCCCCAGCATTTT
CDR3: CASSLRLNSNQPQHF

D: TRBD1
J: TRBJ2-1
size: NA
V: TRBV7-2
DNA: TGTGCCAGCAGCTCGCGGACAGGATTTCAAGAGCAGTTCTTC
CDR3: CASSSRTGFQEQFF

D: TRBD1
J: TRBJ1-5
size: few
V: TRBV20-1
DNA: TGCAGTGCTAGAGATTTGACTACAGGGGGCGGTCAGCCCCAGCATTTT
CDR3: CSARDLTTGGGQPQHF

D: TRBD2
J: TRBJ2-5
size: few
V: TRBV4-1
DNA: TGCGCCAGCAGCCAAGTCCCGGGACTAGCGGGAGTTGGTCAAGAGACCCAGTACTTC
CDR3: CASSQVPGLAGVGQETQYF

D: NA
J: TRBJ1-4
size: few
V: TRBV6-5
DNA: TGTGCCAGCAGTTACACCCAGCCAGGGGCTACTAATGAAAAACTGTTTTTT
CDR3: CASSYTQPGATNEKLFF

D: NA
J: TRBJ1-2
size: NA
V: TRBV30
DNA: TGTGCCTGGAATACGGAAGGCTATGGCTACACCTTC
CDR3: CAWNTEGYGYTF

D: TRBD1
J: TRBJ2-1
size: few
V: TRBV11-2
DNA: TGTGCCAGCAGCTTAGTGACAGGGGCCAAGCAGTTCTTC
CDR3: CASSLVTGAKQFF

D: NA
J: TRBJ2-1
size: NA
V: TRBV20-1
DNA: TGCAGTGCCGCTACTATAGACGAGCAGTTCTTC
CDR3: CSAATIDEQFF

D: NA
J: TRBJ2-7
size: NA
V: TRBV5-1
DNA: TGCGCCAGCAGCTTACCCGGGACCCTCTCCGAGCAGTACTTC
CDR3: CASSLPGTLSEQYF

D: TRBD2
J: TRBJ2-7
size: NA
V: TRBV4-2
DNA: TGTGCCAGCAGCCAGGGCGGGGGTCCCTACGAGCAGTACTTC
CDR3: CASSQGGGPYEQYF

D: NA
J: TRBJ1-1
size: NA
V: TRBV27
DNA: TGTGCCAGCAGTTTGAGACTACAGCACACTGAAGCTTTCTTT
CDR3: CASSLRLQHTEAFF

D: NA
J: TRBJ2-3
size: NA
V: TRBV6-5
DNA: TGTGCCAGCAGTTACTCTCCGAGCACAGATACGCAGTATTTT
CDR3: CASSYSPSTDTQYF

D: NA
J: TRBJ1-1
size: NA
V: TRBV19
DNA: TGTGCCAGTAGGCAAGCCGTTATCTCTGAAGCTTTCTTT
CDR3: CASRQAVISEAFF

D: TRBD2
J: TRBJ2-3
size: NA
V: TRBV5-1
DNA: TGCGCCAGCAGCTTCGTACTAGCGGGCGGAGATACGCAGTATTTT
CDR3: CASSFVLAGGDTQYF

D: NA
J: TRBJ2-7
size: NA
V: TRBV2
DNA: TGTGCCAGCAGCCAACGGGACTCCGTAGAGCAGTACTTC
CDR3: CASSQRDSVEQYF

D: TRBD2
J: TRBJ2-7
size: NA
V: TRBV10-3
DNA: TGTGCCATCGGGACTAGCGGGAGTGACGAGCAGTACTTC
CDR3: CAIGTSGSDEQYF

D: TRBD2
J: TRBJ2-7
size: once
V: TRBV12-3/TRBV12-4
DNA: TGTGCCAGCAGTGTCAGCGGGAGGGCCGAGCAGTACTTC
CDR3: CASSVSGRAEQYF

D: TRBD1
J: TRBJ2-7
size: NA
V: TRBV27
DNA: TGTGCCAGCAGTTGGAGGACAGGCAACTACGAGCAGTACTTC
CDR3: CASSWRTGNYEQYF

D: TRBD2
J: TRBJ2-7
size: NA
V: TRBV18
DNA: TGTGCCAGCTCACCAATCACAGAGAGACACTCGAGCGGGAGGGCCGAGCAGTACTTC
CDR3: CASSPITERHSSGRAEQYF

D: TRBD2
J: TRBJ2-1
size: NA
V: TRBV10-3
DNA: TGTGCCATCAGTGATCCGAGCGGGAGTTACAATGAGCAGTTCTTC
CDR3: CAISDPSGSYNEQFF

D: NA
J: TRBJ2-7
size: NA
V: TRBV5-1
DNA: TGCGCCAGCAGCTTGGGACTTTCAATTTACGAGCAGTACTTC
CDR3: CASSLGLSIYEQYF

D: TRBD2
J: TRBJ2-1
size: few
V: TRBV5-5
DNA: TGTGCCAGCAGCAGGCGTAGCGGGAGGGGGGACTACAATGAGCAGTTCTTC
CDR3: CASSRRSGRGDYNEQFF

D: TRBD2
J: TRBJ2-7
size: NA
V: TRBV5-1
DNA: TGCGCCAGCAGATTAGGAACTAGCGGGCCCTACGAGCAGTACTTC
CDR3: CASRLGTSGPYEQYF